A selection of T cell receptor beta chains follows, all from one sample in a study of CXCR3-negative and CXCR3-positive naive CD8 T cells. TCRdb reprocessed the 5' RACE reads; each CDR3 protein has one entry and no DNA is given. This sample's table has under 150,000 distinct CDR3 sequences. Sequencing was done on a sample of naive CXCR3+ CD8+ T cells from blood. These receptors were collected from a human donor in good health. Some clones in this sample may be carry-over from other donors' samples. The CDR3 runs from the conserved cysteine through the conserved F or W.

J gene: TRBJ1-1; V gene: TRBV20-1; CDR3 protein: CSAFRGDTEAFF
J gene: TRBJ1-1; V gene: TRBV20-1; CDR3 protein: CSALRGNTEAFF
J gene: TRBJ2-3; V gene: TRBV9; CDR3 protein: CASSHPTRNRDTQYF
J gene: TRBJ2-7; V gene: TRBV28; CDR3 protein: CASSGVRLAGEFEQYF
J gene: TRBJ2-1; V gene: TRBV12-3/TRBV12-4; CDR3 protein: CASRSDGDNEQFF
J gene: TRBJ1-5; V gene: TRBV19; CDR3 protein: CASSIGASSNQPQHF
J gene: TRBJ2-7; V gene: TRBV19; CDR3 protein: CASSPSDGTGYEQYF
J gene: TRBJ2-5; V gene: TRBV5-1; CDR3 protein: CASSWNTYQETQYF
J gene: TRBJ2-1; V gene: TRBV12-3/TRBV12-4; CDR3 protein: CASYSPGGNEQFF
J gene: TRBJ2-7; V gene: TRBV12-3/TRBV12-4; CDR3 protein: CASKRAGGWYEQYF
J gene: TRBJ2-7; V gene: TRBV15; CDR3 protein: CATGQGLASYEQYF
J gene: TRBJ2-1; V gene: TRBV6-5; CDR3 protein: CASSQGQLRLGNEQFF
J gene: TRBJ2-7; V gene: TRBV27; CDR3 protein: CASSLWAGVTSYEQYF